This T cell receptor beta chain is drawn from a study of blood T cell repertoires in COVID-19. About the research overall: The United States, Italy and Spain provided the acute and convalescent COVID-19 samples. T cells, B-cell-depleted T cells, or PBMCs provided the cDNA or gDNA that served as material.

The CDR3 consists of 16 residues. Germline CDR1 and CDR2: MNHEY and SVGEGT. V shed 6 bases and J 3 bases; nucleotides not matched to a gene: 9. Only in-frame clones appear in the TCRdb table, and some are missing; sequencing was by immunoSEQ multiplex PCR. Of about 400,000 clones listed, 70% to 90% are singletons. This clone was seen only once. V gene TRBV6-2 or TRBV6-3 combines with J gene TRBJ2-1, with TRBD2 matching over 9 bases. Input material: peripheral blood. The sequence was obtained from a middle-aged man with acute or convalescent COVID-19. The DNA for the CDR3 is TGTGCCAGCAGCCTGAGGAGCGGGGGGATCTACAATGAGCAGTTCTTC. It encodes CASSLRSGGIYNEQFF.